This is a list of T cell receptor beta chains from one sample in a study of low-dose radiotherapy and immunotherapy resistance in tumors. MiXCR, run by TCRdb on the reads, gives a single entry per CDR3 protein. This sample yields 55,000 to 65,000 distinct CDR3 sequences, of which approximately 26% are seen a single time; 5.5% to 8.5% belongs to the top ten. The sample was PBMCs, taken before treatment. The receptors come from a male donor with rectosigmoid adenocarcinoma. The CDR3 runs from the conserved cysteine through the conserved F or W. The order of the fields is clone size, D gene, V gene, J gene, CDR3 DNA, CDR3 protein. D genes are given only for firm matches. Some rows mark clone size as missing; the rest say once, few, many or name a class of expanded clone.

clone_size: many
d_call: NA
v_call: TRBV2
j_call: TRBJ2-1
cdr3_nt: TGTGCCAGCAGTGAAACGGGGAGCTCCTACAATGAGCAGTTCTTC
cdr3_aa: CASSETGSSYNEQFF

clone_size: NA
d_call: TRBD1
v_call: TRBV9
j_call: TRBJ2-2
cdr3_nt: TGTGCCAGCAGCGTAGGGGGACAGGGTGCCGGGGAGCTGTTTTTT
cdr3_aa: CASSVGGQGAGELFF

clone_size: many
d_call: NA
v_call: TRBV28
j_call: TRBJ1-4
cdr3_nt: TGTGCCAGCACCACTTCTGCAACTAATGAAAAACTGTTTTTT
cdr3_aa: CASTTSATNEKLFF

clone_size: NA
d_call: NA
v_call: TRBV20-1
j_call: TRBJ1-5
cdr3_nt: TGCAGTGCTAGAGTTTTAGGGGGTTTTGTTCAGCCCCAGCATTTT
cdr3_aa: CSARVLGGFVQPQHF

clone_size: NA
d_call: NA
v_call: TRBV6-2/TRBV6-3
j_call: TRBJ2-1
cdr3_nt: TGTGCCAGCAGTTACTCGAGGGTAGGGCAGAATGAGCAGTTCTTC
cdr3_aa: CASSYSRVGQNEQFF

clone_size: many
d_call: NA
v_call: TRBV11-2
j_call: TRBJ2-3
cdr3_nt: TGTGCCAGCAGCCCGACTACAGATACGCAGTATTTT
cdr3_aa: CASSPTTDTQYF

clone_size: many
d_call: NA
v_call: TRBV24-1
j_call: TRBJ1-5
cdr3_nt: TGTGCCACCAGTGACAATGCAGGGAACGGTCAGCCCCAGCATTTT
cdr3_aa: CATSDNAGNGQPQHF

clone_size: many
d_call: TRBD2
v_call: TRBV29-1
j_call: TRBJ2-2
cdr3_nt: TGCAGCGTTGAAGATGGGACTAGCGGATCGAACACCGGGGAGCTGTTTTTT
cdr3_aa: CSVEDGTSGSNTGELFF

clone_size: many
d_call: TRBD1
v_call: TRBV28
j_call: TRBJ2-3
cdr3_nt: TGTGCCAGCAGTTCGGGGACAGTAGATACGCAGTATTTT
cdr3_aa: CASSSGTVDTQYF

clone_size: few
d_call: NA
v_call: TRBV18
j_call: TRBJ1-1
cdr3_nt: TGTGCCAGCTCCCCTACCCTACAGTCCATGAACACTGAAGCTTTCTTT
cdr3_aa: CASSPTLQSMNTEAFF

clone_size: NA
d_call: NA
v_call: TRBV6-8
j_call: TRBJ1-1
cdr3_nt: TGTGCCAGCAGTGAAGCTGGCGGGCTTCTGGAAGCTTTCTTT
cdr3_aa: CASSEAGGLLEAFF

clone_size: many
d_call: TRBD1
v_call: TRBV27
j_call: TRBJ2-7
cdr3_nt: TGTGCCAGCAGGGTGACAGGGGGACACGAGCAGTACTTC
cdr3_aa: CASRVTGGHEQYF

clone_size: many
d_call: NA
v_call: TRBV7-9
j_call: TRBJ1-6
cdr3_nt: TGTGCCAGCAGCTCCGGACAAAATAATTCACCCCTCCACTTT
cdr3_aa: CASSSGQNNSPLHF

clone_size: NA
d_call: TRBD2
v_call: TRBV9
j_call: TRBJ2-1
cdr3_nt: TGTGCCAGCAGCGTAGGGATCCTGGGCGGGAGGTTCAATGAGCAGTTCTTC
cdr3_aa: CASSVGILGGRFNEQFF

clone_size: many
d_call: NA
v_call: TRBV29-1
j_call: TRBJ2-3
cdr3_nt: TGCAGCGTTGATGTCGGGGACACAGATACGCAGTATTTT
cdr3_aa: CSVDVGDTDTQYF

clone_size: few
d_call: TRBD1
v_call: TRBV5-4
j_call: TRBJ2-4
cdr3_nt: TGTGCCAGCAGCTGGACAGGGGGAAGCGGAACCAAAAACATTCAGTACTTC
cdr3_aa: CASSWTGGSGTKNIQYF

clone_size: many
d_call: NA
v_call: TRBV6-2/TRBV6-3
j_call: TRBJ1-4
cdr3_nt: TGTGCCAGCAGGCGGCTTTCCCGTAACGATGAAAAACTGTTTTTT
cdr3_aa: CASRRLSRNDEKLFF

clone_size: many
d_call: NA
v_call: TRBV28
j_call: TRBJ1-2
cdr3_nt: TGTGCCAGCAGGACAGGAGGTTATGGCTACACCTTC
cdr3_aa: CASRTGGYGYTF

clone_size: NA
d_call: NA
v_call: TRBV18
j_call: TRBJ1-1
cdr3_nt: TGTGCCAGCTCACCAACGGACTTGGGGAACACTGAAGCTTTCTTT
cdr3_aa: CASSPTDLGNTEAFF

clone_size: medium-sized
d_call: NA
v_call: TRBV28
j_call: TRBJ2-7
cdr3_nt: TGTGCCAGCAGAACCTCGAGGGGCCACGAGCAGTACTTC
cdr3_aa: CASRTSRGHEQYF

clone_size: NA
d_call: TRBD2
v_call: TRBV6-2/TRBV6-3
j_call: TRBJ2-1
cdr3_nt: TGTGCCAGCAGCCAGGGACTAGCGGGGCACAATGAGCAGTTCTTC
cdr3_aa: CASSQGLAGHNEQFF

clone_size: many
d_call: NA
v_call: TRBV7-2
j_call: TRBJ1-5
cdr3_nt: TGTGCCAGCAGCTTAAACAGCAATCAGCCCCAGCATTTT
cdr3_aa: CASSLNSNQPQHF

clone_size: many
d_call: NA
v_call: TRBV6-2/TRBV6-3
j_call: TRBJ2-1
cdr3_nt: TGTGCCAGCAGTTACGTATCCTACAATGAGCAGTTCTTC
cdr3_aa: CASSYVSYNEQFF

clone_size: NA
d_call: TRBD1
v_call: TRBV19
j_call: TRBJ2-3
cdr3_nt: TGTGCCAGTAGTATACGAGGACAGGGAAGGAGCACAGATACGCAGTATTTT
cdr3_aa: CASSIRGQGRSTDTQYF

clone_size: NA
d_call: TRBD1
v_call: TRBV28
j_call: TRBJ1-2
cdr3_nt: TGTGCCGGCAGTCGGGGACAGGCCCCAATCTTAGAGACCGAAACCTTC
cdr3_aa: CAGSRGQAPILETETF

clone_size: NA
d_call: TRBD1
v_call: TRBV6-5
j_call: TRBJ2-1
cdr3_nt: TGTGCCAGCAGTTACCTAGGACAGGGGAACAATGAGCAGTTCTTC
cdr3_aa: CASSYLGQGNNEQFF

clone_size: many
d_call: NA
v_call: TRBV3-1
j_call: TRBJ2-3
cdr3_nt: TGTGCCAGCAGCCGCCTTATCGCAGATACGCAGTATTTT
cdr3_aa: CASSRLIADTQYF

clone_size: NA
d_call: NA
v_call: TRBV28
j_call: TRBJ1-4
cdr3_nt: TGTGCCAGCAGTTTCCCAGGGTCGGCTAATGAAAAACTGTTTTTT
cdr3_aa: CASSFPGSANEKLFF

clone_size: many
d_call: NA
v_call: TRBV7-2
j_call: TRBJ2-5
cdr3_nt: TGTGCCAGCAGCTTAAGGTCGTTAGCAGAGACCCAGTACTTC
cdr3_aa: CASSLRSLAETQYF

clone_size: NA
d_call: NA
v_call: TRBV29-1
j_call: TRBJ2-1
cdr3_nt: TGCAGCGTTTCACTTAGGGGGTACAATGAGCAGTTCTTC
cdr3_aa: CSVSLRGYNEQFF

clone_size: NA
d_call: NA
v_call: TRBV9
j_call: TRBJ2-1
cdr3_nt: TGTGCCAGCAGCGACGGCGGGGCTCAACCTTACAATGAGCAGTTCTTC
cdr3_aa: CASSDGGAQPYNEQFF

clone_size: NA
d_call: NA
v_call: TRBV3-1
j_call: TRBJ1-4
cdr3_nt: TGTGCCAGCAGCCAAACCGGGGCTAGGGCGTCTAATGAAAAACTGTTTTTT
cdr3_aa: CASSQTGARASNEKLFF

clone_size: many
d_call: NA
v_call: TRBV5-8
j_call: TRBJ2-4
cdr3_nt: TGTGCCAGCAGCTTAAACAGGAACAAAAACATTCAGTACTTC
cdr3_aa: CASSLNRNKNIQYF

clone_size: NA
d_call: TRBD2
v_call: TRBV2
j_call: TRBJ2-1
cdr3_nt: TGTGCCAGCAGCGTCGGGGGGGCGTTACTAGAGCAGTTCTTC
cdr3_aa: CASSVGGALLEQFF

clone_size: NA
d_call: TRBD1
v_call: TRBV19
j_call: TRBJ2-5
cdr3_nt: TGTGCCAGTAGTAACGGCGACAGGGTGAAAGAGACCCAGTACTTC
cdr3_aa: CASSNGDRVKETQYF

clone_size: many
d_call: TRBD2
v_call: TRBV7-2
j_call: TRBJ2-3
cdr3_nt: TGTGCCAGCAGCTTAGCTCCTAGCGGGGGGTTCTCCTATACGCAGTATTTT
cdr3_aa: CASSLAPSGGFSYTQYF